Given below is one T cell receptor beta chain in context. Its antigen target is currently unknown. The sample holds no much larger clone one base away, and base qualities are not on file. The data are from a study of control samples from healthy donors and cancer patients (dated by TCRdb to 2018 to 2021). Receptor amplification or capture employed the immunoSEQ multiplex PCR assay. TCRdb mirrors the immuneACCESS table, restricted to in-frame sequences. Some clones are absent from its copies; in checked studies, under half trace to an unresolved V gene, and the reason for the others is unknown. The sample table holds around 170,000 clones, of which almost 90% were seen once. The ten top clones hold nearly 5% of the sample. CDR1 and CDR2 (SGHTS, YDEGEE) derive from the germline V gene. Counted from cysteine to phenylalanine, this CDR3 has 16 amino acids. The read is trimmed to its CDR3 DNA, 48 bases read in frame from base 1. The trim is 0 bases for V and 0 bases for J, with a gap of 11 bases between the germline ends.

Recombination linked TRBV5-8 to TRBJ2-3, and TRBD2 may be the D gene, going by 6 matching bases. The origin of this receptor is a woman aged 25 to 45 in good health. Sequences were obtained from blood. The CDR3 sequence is CASSLDVGGSTDTQYF. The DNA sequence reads TGTGCCAGCAGCTTGGACGTCGGGGGAAGCACAGATACGCAGTATTTT.